This T cell receptor beta chain was identified in a study of spatial heterogeneity in lung cancer. Overall study: The average appearance count of each unique TCR and UMI combination in raw reads was more than 9.5.

Ten or more counts support this clonotype. Antigen unknown. An end of the junction does not agree with germline; a read error may underlie this. Noted time point: sample taken at primary tumor resection. Whole RNA from tumor, nontumor lung or frozen PBMC was sequenced unsorted. The donors, 70 to 80 patients with untreated early-stage non-small cell lung cancer, provided the samples. Broader study findings: Follow-up blood showed ubiquitous expanded tumor TCRs less than blood at resection did.

In the library, each TCR cDNA molecule bore its own unique molecular identifier. TCRdb itself ran the 5' RACE reads through MiXCR, one entry per CDR3 protein. The sample carries 70,000 to 90,000 distinct CDR3 sequences, about 14% recorded once. The CDR3 runs 13 residues. Per germline, CDR1 SQVTM and CDR2 ANQGSEA. The V call is TRBV29-1, the J call TRBJ2-7; no reliable D call. This clonotype was obtained from a male donor with early-stage non-small cell lung cancer. This specimen was PBMCs, taken at surgery. CDR3 amino acids: CSVKDQGRHEQYF. The CDR3 DNA follows: TGCAGCGTTAAAGATCAAGGGCGGCACGAGCAGTACTTC.